This entry features one T cell receptor (beta chain) sequence. Trimming left V 0 bases short and J 2 bases short, with 6 bases between. CDR1 SGDLS and CDR2 YYNGEE come from the germline V gene. This CDR3 comprises 14 residues. Clones were read by immunoSEQ multiplex PCR, and TCRdb kept only the in-frame ones, dropping some. The sample holds some 110,000 clones, 92% seen once. The data originate from a study of T cell changes during pregnancy in multiple sclerosis. This TCR was sampled from a female donor with multiple sclerosis, enrolled in a pregnancy study. V usage is TRBV9 and J usage is TRBJ1-3; no clear D. Sequencing used peripheral blood, obtained after pregnancy. CDR3 nucleotide sequence: TGTGCCAGCAGCGTAGGAGAGCCTGGAAACACCATATATTTT. It translates to CASSVGEPGNTIYF.